The next 6 T cell receptor beta chains were all read from a single sample in a study of cytomegalovirus exposure and HLA in healthy donors. PCR primers comprised 60 Vbeta and 13 Jbeta primers. Method: immunoSEQ multiplex PCR; TCRdb's copy keeps in-frame clones and lacks some. Among approximately 150,000 clones listed, around four fifths were seen once. Material for sequencing was PBMCs. These receptors were taken from a man in his thirties or forties in good health and CMV-seronegative.

This chain joins TRBV2 and TRBJ2-7; 8 bases align to TRBD1. Losses at the gene ends were 7 bases for V and 7 bases for J; bases not matched to a gene: 9. The CDR3 loop spans 13 amino acids. In germline, CDR1 is SNHLY, CDR2 FYNNEI. The chain's CDR3 is CASIGAGGPEQYF. The CDR3 nucleotides read TGTGCCAGCATTGGAGCAGGGGGCCCAGAGCAGTACTTC.

This chain links TRBV11-2 with TRBJ2-3; unclear D gene. CDR3 length equals 15 residues. V was cut by 7 bases and J by 0 bases, with 14 bases left in between. Per germline, CDR1 SGHAT and CDR2 FQNNGV. CDR3 sequence reads: CASTQPETSTDTQYF. The CDR3 bases are TGTGCCAGCACCCAACCTGAAACTAGCACAGATACGCAGTATTTT.

Only one count was recorded for this clone. The chain uses TRBV28 and TRBJ1-1; D gene ambiguous. Trimming pared 6 bases from V and 6 bases from J, leaving 20 bases between. CDR3 length: 15 amino acids. Germline CDR1 reads MDHEN; CDR2 reads SYDVKM. This CDR3 reads CASRVRRVGGAEAFF. The DNA for the CDR3 is TGTGCCAGCAGGGTTCGCCGGGTGGGAGGCGCTGAAGCTTTCTTT.

The rearrangement links TRBV11-3 to TRBJ1-3; D gene uncertain. The CDR3 is 15 residues long. Trimming took 2 bases from V and 0 from J, leaving 8 bases between them. CDR1 and CDR2 (germline): SGHNT, YENEEA. The CDR3 sequence is CASSLTSTSGNTIYF. For the CDR3, the DNA is TGTGCCAGCAGCTTAACGTCTACCTCTGGAAACACCATATATTTT.

This chain uses TRBV30 with TRBJ1-2, with a weak D call TRBD1 (6 bases). The CDR3 is 13 amino acids. V was shortened by 4 bases and J by 0 bases, with 9 bases between the two germline ends. The germline gives CDR1 GTSNPN, CDR2 SVGIG (reference sequence). CDR3 sequence: CAWNWGPNYGYTF. The CDR3 nucleotides are TGTGCCTGGAATTGGGGGCCTAACTATGGCTACACCTTC.

This clone was observed a few times. The gene calls are TRBV15 and TRBJ2-3, with D maybe TRBD1 (5 bases). Trimming stripped 1 base from V and 3 bases from J, with 14 bases between. This CDR3 spans 16 amino acids. Germline V gene data show CDR1 as LNHNV and CDR2 as YYDKDF (reference sequence). CDR3 nucleotides: TGTGCCACCAGCAGAGGCCCAGGGCGTGAAACAGATACGCAGTATTTT. Residues: CATSRGPGRETDTQYF. Full variable domain (outside the CDR3, taken from reference TRBV15 and TRBJ2-3): DAMVIQNPRYQVTQFGKPVTLSCSQTLNHNVMYWYQQKSSQAPKLLFHYYDKDFNNEADTPDNFQSRRPNTSFCFLDIRSPGLGDTAMYLCATSRGPGRETDTQYFGPGTRLTVL.